The entry below gives a single TCR beta chain sequence along with its context. Seattle patients were enrolled while actively infected and followed longitudinally. Produced via immunoSEQ multiplex PCR; TCRdb's table is partial and in-frame only. The table has roughly 200,000 clones, about 81% seen once; the top ten hold over 9.5%. This specimen belongs to a study of blood T cell repertoires in COVID-19. Study information: COVID-19 samples from acute and convalescent phases originated in the United States, Italy and Spain.

The sequencing input was peripheral blood. The sequence was obtained from a woman aged 80 or over with COVID-19, enrolled during active disease.

The CDR3 DNA follows: TGTGCCAGCAGCGTACTAGCGGGAGGTCTCAATGAGCAGTTCTTC. This translates into CASSVLAGGLNEQFF. J is TRBJ2-1 and V is TRBV2, with 12 bases fitting TRBD2. The germline gives CDR1 SNHLY, CDR2 FYNNEI. CDR3 length: 15 residues. Trimming cost V 6 bases and J 6 bases; bases outside gene matches: 6.